The next 9 T cell receptor beta chains were all read from a single sample in a study of neurological immune-mediated disorders. TCRdb processed the 5' RACE reads anew with MiXCR; each CDR3 protein has one entry. This repertoire shows over 60,000 distinct CDR3 sequences, less than 5.5% found once; its top ten account for roughly 2.2%. The sequencing input was PBMCs. The receptor source for this set is a woman between 25 and 40 years old with multiple sclerosis.

Notes on this clonotype: This may be a read error: a much more frequent sequence differs by one nucleotide. This sequence joins TRBV28 and TRBJ1-4; no clear D gene. This CDR3 is 12 amino acids long. Germline-derived CDR1 and CDR2 are MDHEN and SYDVKM. The CDR3 sequence is CDSSSSNEKLFF. CDR3 coding DNA: TGTGACAGCAGTTCCTCTAATGAAAAACTGTTTTTT.

There are a few counts of this clonotype. The V and J genes are TRBV5-5 and TRBJ1-1; a possible D gene is TRBD1 (6 bases). Germline V CDR1 and CDR2: SGHKS, YYEKEE (reference sequence). V gave up 2 bases and J gave up 1 base, with 12 bases separating them. There are 15 residues in the CDR3. CDR3 residues: CASSFKGGRNTEAFF. The CDR3 region has the DNA TGTGCCAGCAGCTTTAAGGGGGGGCGGAACACTGAAGCTTTCTTT.

The chain recombines TRBV5-1 with TRBJ1-6; D not resolved. Germline values: CDR1 SGHRS, CDR2 YFSETQ. This CDR3 spans 16 amino acids. V lost 3 bases and J lost 5, with 15 bases in between. The CDR3 sequence: CASSSSPVNNNSPLHF. The CDR3 bases are TGCGCCAGCAGCTCCAGCCCCGTAAATAATAATTCACCCCTCCACTTT.

At least ten counts were recorded for this clonotype. This chain joins TRBV10-3 and TRBJ2-5; TRBD2 might be the D (5 bases). The germline V and J ends were trimmed by 5 bases and 5 bases, with 15 bases remaining between them. This CDR3 region has 14 residues. CDR1 is ENHRY and CDR2 is SYGVKD in the germline V gene. The CDR3 coding sequence is TGTGCCATCAGTCAAGAGGGTAAACGCGAGACCCAGTACTTC. Translated, it gives CAISQEGKRETQYF.

This clonotype came up a few times. The chain has TRBV20-1 and TRBJ2-3; D might be TRBD1 (6 bases). Between the trimmed V and J ends, which lost 0 bases and 6 bases, there was a span of 16 bases. This CDR3 region has 15 residues. Germline V gene lookup returns CDR1 DFQATT and CDR2 SNEGSKA (reference sequence). The CDR3 loop is CSARDPGASGDTQYF. CDR3 sequence (DNA): TGCAGTGCTAGAGATCCAGGGGCCTCAGGGGATACGCAGTATTTT.

This clonotype was counted at least ten times. The J gene is TRBJ2-5, the V gene TRBV4-2; 13 bases match TRBD2. CDR1 LGHNA and CDR2 YNFKEQ come from the germline V gene. The CDR3 is 21 residues long. With V trimmed by 1 base and J by 1 base, 15 bases remained unmatched. CDR3 sequence: CASSQVNPPGLAGPFQETQYF. CDR3 coding DNA: TGTGCCAGCAGCCAAGTTAACCCACCGGGACTAGCGGGACCCTTCCAAGAGACCCAGTACTTC.

This CDR3 reads CATSAGGTGELFF. In DNA, the CDR3 is TGTGCCACCAGTGCAGGGGGCACCGGGGAGCTGTTTTTT. The chain joins TRBV24-1 to TRBJ2-2; the match to TRBD1 covers 7 bases. This CDR3 has 13 residues. With V trimmed by 5 bases and J by 4 bases, 0 bases remained unmatched. The germline V gene has CDR1 KGHDR and CDR2 SFDVKD.

The sample holds a few counts of this clonotype. V is TRBV12-3 or TRBV12-4 and J is TRBJ1-1; weak D call: TRBD1 (6 bases). V was pared by 3 bases and J by 4 bases, with 12 bases between. The CDR3 runs 14 residues. CDR3 residues: CASSLGGRGTEAFF. CDR3 coding DNA: TGTGCCAGCAGTTTGGGGGGGCGCGGCACTGAAGCTTTCTTT.

This clonotype was recorded at least ten times. V and J are TRBV7-8 and TRBJ1-6; D is unclear. The V gene lost 4 bases and the J gene lost 8 bases, with 9 bases spanning the gap. Germline V gene lookup returns CDR1 SGHVS and CDR2 FQNEAQ. CDR3 length: 13 amino acids. This CDR3 reads CASSYRVDSPLHF. Written as DNA, the CDR3 is TGTGCCAGCAGCTATCGGGTAGATTCACCCCTCCACTTT.